This T cell receptor beta chain was sequenced for a study of cytomegalovirus exposure and HLA in healthy donors. With 5 bases clipped from V and 4 bases from J, the junction kept 4 bases outside the gene matches. The germline CDR1 and CDR2 sequences are SGHAT and FQNNGV. There are 14 residues in the CDR3. The PCR used 60 Vbeta and 13 Jbeta primers. The method was immunoSEQ multiplex PCR; TCRdb's version includes in-frame clones alone and lacks a portion of them. The sample has fewer than 120,000 clones, more than 65% seen once. The chain carries TRBV11-2 and TRBJ2-2; 7 bases align to TRBD2. The TCR comes from a man aged 25-40 years in good health and CMV-seropositive. Material for sequencing was PBMCs. The CDR3 DNA follows: TGTGCCAGCAGCGGCTCGGGGGGCACCGGGGAGCTGTTTTTT. Protein product: CASSGSGGTGELFF. The full variable domain, rest sourced from reference TRBV11-2 and TRBJ2-2, is EAGVAQSPRYKIIEKRQSVAFWCNPISGHATLYWYQQILGQGPKLLIQFQNNGVVDDSQLPKDRFSAERLKGVDSTLKIQPAKLEDSAVYLCASSGSGGTGELFFGEGSRLTVL.